This T cell receptor (beta chain) was identified during a study of beta chain features in type 1 diabetes. Sequenced material consisted of expressed TCRB transcripts (all of the isolated RNA was reverse transcribed). Assay used: immunoSEQ multiplex PCR; TCRdb lists only in-frame clones, some missing. The data contain almost 350,000 clones, roughly 21% of them singletons. The CDR3 sequence is 16 residues long. Germline V gene lookup returns CDR1 SGHTA and CDR2 FQGNSA. V trimming: 5 bases; J trimming: 5 bases; junction bases outside the gene matches: 12. The V gene is TRBV7-2, the J gene TRBJ2-1; TRBD2 agrees at 7 bases. The receptor comes from a woman under 30 in good health. The sequenced sample was naive CD4+ T cells from blood. Here the CDR3 DNA reads TGTGCCAGCAGCCCTCGACTGGCGGGAGCTAACAATGAGCAGTTCTTC. Amino acids: CASSPRLAGANNEQFF.